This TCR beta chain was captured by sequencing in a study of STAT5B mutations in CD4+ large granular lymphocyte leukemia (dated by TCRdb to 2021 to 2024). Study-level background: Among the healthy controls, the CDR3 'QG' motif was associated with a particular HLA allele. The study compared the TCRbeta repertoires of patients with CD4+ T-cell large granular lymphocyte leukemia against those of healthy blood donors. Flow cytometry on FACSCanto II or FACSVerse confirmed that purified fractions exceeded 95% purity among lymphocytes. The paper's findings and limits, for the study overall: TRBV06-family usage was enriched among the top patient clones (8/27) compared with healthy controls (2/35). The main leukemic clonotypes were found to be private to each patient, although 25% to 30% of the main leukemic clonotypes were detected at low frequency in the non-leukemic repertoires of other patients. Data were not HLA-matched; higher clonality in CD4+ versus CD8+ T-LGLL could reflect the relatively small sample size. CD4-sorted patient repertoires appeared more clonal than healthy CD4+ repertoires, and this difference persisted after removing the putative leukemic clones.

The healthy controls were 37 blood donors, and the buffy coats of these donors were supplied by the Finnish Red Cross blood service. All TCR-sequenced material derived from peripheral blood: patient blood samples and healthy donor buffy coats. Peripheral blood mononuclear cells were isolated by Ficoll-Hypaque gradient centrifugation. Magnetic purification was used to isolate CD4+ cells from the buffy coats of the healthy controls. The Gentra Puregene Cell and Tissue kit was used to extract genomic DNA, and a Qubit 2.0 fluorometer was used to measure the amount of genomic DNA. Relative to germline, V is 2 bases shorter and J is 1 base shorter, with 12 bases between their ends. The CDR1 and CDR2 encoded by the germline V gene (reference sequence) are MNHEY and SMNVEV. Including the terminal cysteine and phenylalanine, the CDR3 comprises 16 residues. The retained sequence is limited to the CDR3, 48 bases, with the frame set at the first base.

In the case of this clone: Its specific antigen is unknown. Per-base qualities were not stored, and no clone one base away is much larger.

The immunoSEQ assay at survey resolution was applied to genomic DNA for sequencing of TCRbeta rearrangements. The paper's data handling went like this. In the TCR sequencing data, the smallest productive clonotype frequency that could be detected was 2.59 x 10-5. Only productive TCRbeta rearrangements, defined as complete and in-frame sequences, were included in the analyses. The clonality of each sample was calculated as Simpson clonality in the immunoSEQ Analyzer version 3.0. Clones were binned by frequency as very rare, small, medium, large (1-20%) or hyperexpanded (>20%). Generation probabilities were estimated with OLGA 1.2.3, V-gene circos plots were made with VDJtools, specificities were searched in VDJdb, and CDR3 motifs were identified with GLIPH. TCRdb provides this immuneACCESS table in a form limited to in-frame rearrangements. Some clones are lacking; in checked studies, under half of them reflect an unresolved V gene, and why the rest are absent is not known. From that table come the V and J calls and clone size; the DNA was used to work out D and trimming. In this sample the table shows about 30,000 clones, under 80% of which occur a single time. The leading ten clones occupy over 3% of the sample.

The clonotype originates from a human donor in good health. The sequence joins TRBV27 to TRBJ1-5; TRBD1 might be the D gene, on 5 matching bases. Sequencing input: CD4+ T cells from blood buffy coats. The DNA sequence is TGTGCCAGCAGTTTAACCGGTCAGGGCAGCAATCAGCCCCAGCATTTT. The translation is CASSLTGQGSNQPQHF.